The 28 T cell receptor beta chains below were found in one sample sequenced in a study of cytomegalovirus exposure and HLA in healthy donors. PCR employed 60 Vbeta and 13 Jbeta primers. Only in-frame clones appear in the TCRdb table, and some are missing; sequencing was by immunoSEQ multiplex PCR. The profile shows 150,000 to 200,000 clones, about 81% of them singletons. Sequences were obtained from PBMCs. These receptors were obtained from a young woman in good health and CMV-seronegative.

Written as DNA, the CDR3 is TGCGCCAGCAGCTTGGGGGGGACTGCAACTAATGAAAAACTGTTTTTT. As protein: CASSLGGTATNEKLFF. V and J are TRBV5-1 and TRBJ1-4; maybe TRBD1 (5 bases). CDR1 is SGHRS, CDR2 YFSETQ, per germline. This CDR3 spans 16 amino acids. The V end lost 0 bases, the J end lost 0 bases, and 9 bases lay between the germline ends. The variable domain in full, with the rest retrieved from reference TRBV5-1 and TRBJ1-4, is KAGVTQTPRYLIKTRGQQVTLSCSPISGHRSVSWYQQTPGQGLQFLFEYFSETQRNKGNFPGRFSGRQFSNSRSEMNVSTLELGDSALYLCASSLGGTATNEKLFFGSGTQLSVL.

This clone was seen more than once but under ten times. The CDR3 DNA reads TGTGCCAGCAGTTTCGGGTATAGCTCTGGCTACGAGCAGTACTTC. Amino acids: CASSFGYSSGYEQYF. The chain links TRBV28 to TRBJ2-7; no definite D call. The CDR3 sequence is 15 residues long. Germline lookup yields CDR1 MDHEN and CDR2 SYDVKM. V dropped 3 bases and J dropped 3 bases, with 15 bases sitting between them.

This clone is a singleton in its sample. The chain joins TRBV5-1 to TRBJ2-3, with TRBD1 matching over 9 bases. The germline gives CDR1 SGHRS, CDR2 YFSETQ. The CDR3 covers 14 residues. V lost 3 bases and J lost 2; bases outside the gene matches: 1. CDR3 coding DNA: TGCGCCAGCAGCTCACAGGGGGCCACAGATACGCAGTATTTT. Residues: CASSSQGATDTQYF.

The V and J genes are TRBV5-8 and TRBJ1-2; 8 nucleotides match TRBD1. This CDR3 has 14 amino acids. The V gene's germline CDR1 is SGHTS and CDR2 YDEGEE. The J segment lost 5 bases and the V segment lost 2 bases, leaving 5 bases of the junction unmatched. In nucleotides, the CDR3 is TGTGCCAGCAGCTTTCCAGGGGGCGTGTATGGCTACACCTTC. Its translation is CASSFPGGVYGYTF.

The rearrangement links TRBV15 to TRBJ1-1; D is undetermined. Germline V gene sequence: CDR1 LNHNV, CDR2 YYDKDF (reference sequence). There are 15 residues in the CDR3. V lost 5 bases, J lost 0 bases, and 13 bases lay in between. CDR3 amino acids: CATSRYDTMNTEAFF. The CDR3 DNA follows: TGTGCCACCAGCCGCTACGACACGATGAACACTGAAGCTTTCTTT. The whole variable domain, filled in from reference TRBV15 and TRBJ1-1, reads DAMVIQNPRYQVTQFGKPVTLSCSQTLNHNVMYWYQQKSSQAPKLLFHYYDKDFNNEADTPDNFQSRRPNTSFCFLDIRSPGLGDTAMYLCATSRYDTMNTEAFFGQGTRLTVV.

The chain recombines TRBV7-9 with TRBJ1-5, with a possible D match to TRBD1 (6 bases). V was trimmed by 4 bases and J by 0 bases, leaving 7 bases between them. CDR3 size: 14 residues. Germline assignment: CDR1 SEHNR and CDR2 FQNEAQ (reference sequence). CDR3 loop: CASSSDSSNQPQHF. In DNA, the CDR3 is TGTGCCAGCAGCTCGGACAGTAGCAATCAGCCCCAGCATTTT.

The J gene is TRBJ1-4, the V gene TRBV7-9; D is uncertain. The germline V gene has CDR1 SEHNR and CDR2 FQNEAQ (reference sequence). This CDR3 is built from 16 residues. Trimming left V 0 bases short and J 8 bases short, with 16 bases between. CDR3 sequence: CASSLAGAGSGEKLFF. CDR3 DNA: TGTGCCAGCAGCTTAGCGGGCGCGGGCTCTGGAGAAAAACTGTTTTTT.

V gene TRBV19 combines with J gene TRBJ2-7; no clear D. The CDR3 contains 14 residues. Looked up from germline, CDR1 is LNHDA and CDR2 is SQIVND (reference sequence). The ends were cut back, 3 bases at V and 3 bases at J, with 12 bases in the middle. The CDR3 DNA reads as TGTGCCAGTAGTATTCATGCAGGTCGCTACGAGCAGTACTTC. Amino acid sequence: CASSIHAGRYEQYF.

The chain employs TRBV18 and TRBJ2-7, with 7 bases matching TRBD1. From germline, CDR1 is KGHSH and CDR2 LQKENI. The CDR3 extends over 13 amino acids. The V and J ends lost 8 bases and 0 bases, in that order; junction bases with no gene match: 4. This chain's CDR3 is CASRWDSSYEQYF. Here the CDR3 DNA reads TGTGCCAGCCGATGGGACAGCTCCTACGAGCAGTACTTC.

In this sample, this clone turned up once. This chain links TRBV6-5 with TRBJ2-2; D unresolved. The V gene's germline CDR1 is MNHEY and CDR2 SVGAGI. This CDR3 spans 11 amino acids. V dropped 8 bases and J dropped 4 bases, with 5 bases sitting between them. The CDR3 sequence: CASGRTGELFF. CDR3 nucleotides: TGTGCCAGCGGGCGCACCGGGGAGCTGTTTTTT.

This chain joins TRBV6-5 and TRBJ1-2; D is undetermined. This CDR3 has 13 residues. The V end was cut by 6 bases, the J end by 0 bases, with 8 bases between. Germline loops: CDR1 MNHEY, CDR2 SVGAGI. DNA of the CDR3: TGTGCCAGCAGACAGCCGCCTAACTATGGCTACACCTTC. This translates into CASRQPPNYGYTF.

The V and J genes are TRBV4-1 and TRBJ2-3, with 7 bases identical to TRBD2. Trimming at V came to 0 bases and at J to 5 bases, leaving 8 bases not matched to a gene. CDR1 and CDR2 from the germline V gene are MGHRA and YSYEKL. This CDR3 spans 16 amino acids. The CDR3 DNA reads as TGCGCCAGCAGCCAAGACCATAGGACTAGTCTAGATACGCAGTATTTT. It is translated as CASSQDHRTSLDTQYF.

This clone was observed a handful of times. The chain joins TRBV5-1 to TRBJ2-5, with TRBD2 matching over 7 bases. The V gene's germline CDR1 is SGHRS and CDR2 YFSETQ. The CDR3 has 17 residues. The trim removed 0 bases at V and 0 bases at J, leaving 8 bases unmatched. Here the CDR3 DNA reads TGCGCCAGCAGCTTGGCTCCTAGCGGAATAAACCAAGAGACCCAGTACTTC. As protein: CASSLAPSGINQETQYF. The full variable domain, rest sourced from reference TRBV5-1 and TRBJ2-5, is KAGVTQTPRYLIKTRGQQVTLSCSPISGHRSVSWYQQTPGQGLQFLFEYFSETQRNKGNFPGRFSGRQFSNSRSEMNVSTLELGDSALYLCASSLAPSGINQETQYFGPGTRLLVL.

The chain joins TRBV11-2 to TRBJ2-7, with TRBD2 as a possible D gene (6 bases). Germline-derived CDR1 and CDR2 are SGHAT and FQNNGV. With 6 bases removed from V and 2 bases from J, the gap between germline ends came to 20 bases. The CDR3 totals 16 residues. CDR3 residues: CASRSLSWRVAYEQYF. The CDR3, as DNA: TGTGCCAGCAGGAGCTTATCGTGGAGGGTCGCCTACGAGCAGTACTTC.

The CDR3 DNA sequence: TGTGCCAGCAGCTTAGATCAGGTGTCCGCGGGCACTGAAGCTTTCTTT. Protein: CASSLDQVSAGTEAFF. The chain links TRBV11-2 to TRBJ1-1; D is unresolved. The CDR3 spans 16 residues. The germline V gene has CDR1 SGHAT and CDR2 FQNNGV. V was trimmed by 0 bases and J by 4 bases, leaving 15 bases between them.

The chain is built from TRBV7-8 and TRBJ1-5, with TRBD1 identical over 9 bases. CDR1 and CDR2 (germline): SGHVS, FQNEAQ. The CDR3 length is 16 residues. Trimming took 3 bases from V and 4 from J; bases not matched to a gene: 7. CDR3 in amino acids: CASSFQGTGINQPQHF. DNA of the CDR3: TGTGCCAGCAGCTTCCAAGGGACAGGGATAAATCAGCCCCAGCATTTT.

The CDR3 nucleotides are TGCGCCAGCAGCCAAGATAGACAGGGTGGAACTGAAGCTTTCTTT. Translated, it gives CASSQDRQGGTEAFF. The chain employs TRBV4-1 and TRBJ1-1, with 7 bases aligning to TRBD1. The CDR3 is 15 amino acids. The germline V gene has CDR1 MGHRA and CDR2 YSYEKL. V lost 0 bases and J lost 5; bases outside the gene matches: 6.

V and J are TRBV11-2 and TRBJ2-7; 8 bases line up with TRBD2. Germline trimming cut 5 bases from V and 3 bases from J; bases unmatched to any gene: 6. Germline values: CDR1 SGHAT, CDR2 FQNNGV. This CDR3 has 14 residues. DNA of the CDR3: TGTGCCAGCAGCGAGACTAGCGATATCTACGAGCAGTACTTC. Amino acid sequence: CASSETSDIYEQYF.

The chain recombines TRBV18 with TRBJ1-1; D unresolved. The CDR3 runs 13 residues. Between the trimmed V and J ends, which lost 3 bases and 1 base, there was a span of 6 bases. Germline V CDR1 and CDR2: KGHSH, LQKENI. The CDR3 sequence: CASSPVSNTEAFF. CDR3 coding DNA: TGTGCCAGCTCACCCGTTTCGAACACTGAAGCTTTCTTT.

As to this clone: One junction end disagrees with the germline gene, perhaps due to a read error. V is TRBV6-1 and J is TRBJ1-3; 9 bases map to TRBD1. The CDR3 totals 16 residues. From germline, CDR1 is MNHNS and CDR2 SASEGT. CDR3 sequence (DNA): TGTGCCAGCACTGAAGAGACAGGGGGAATTGGAAACACCATATATTTT. The encoded protein is CASTEETGGIGNTIYF.

The chain recombines TRBV2 with TRBJ2-1; 7 nucleotides line up with TRBD1. The junction had 8 bases not matched to a gene; V was cut back by 2 bases and J by 4 bases. The CDR3 covers 16 residues. Germline V gives CDR1 SNHLY, CDR2 FYNNEI. This CDR3 reads CASSERGQVLYNEQFF. The DNA for the CDR3 is TGTGCCAGCAGTGAACGCGGACAGGTATTGTACAATGAGCAGTTCTTC.

V is TRBV5-1 and J is TRBJ2-7; 7 positions agree with TRBD2. Trimming took 3 bases from V and 0 from J; bases not matched to a gene: 6. The CDR3 spans 15 residues. Germline V gene lookup returns CDR1 SGHRS and CDR2 YFSETQ. The CDR3 nucleotides are TGCGCCAGCAGCTCGGGACTATCCCGCTCCTACGAGCAGTACTTC. Protein: CASSSGLSRSYEQYF.

The chain joins TRBV30 to TRBJ2-5; 7 bases agree with TRBD2. After removal of 2 bases from V and 3 bases from J, the junction contained 0 bases not matched to a gene. This CDR3 is built from 12 residues. Germline CDR1 reads GTSNPN; CDR2 reads SVGIG (reference sequence). CDR3 nucleotide sequence: TGTGCCTGGAGTACTAGCGAAGAGACCCAGTACTTC. It codes for CAWSTSEETQYF.

This clone has just a few counts. The chain recombines TRBV6-4 with TRBJ1-5, with unresolved D. This CDR3 has 15 amino acids. Germline V gene lookup returns CDR1 MRHNA and CDR2 SNTAGT. V dropped 5 bases and J dropped 9 bases, with 20 bases sitting between them. CDR3 region: CASSPQSGLGRPQHF. CDR3 DNA sequence: TGTGCCAGCAGTCCCCAATCGGGGTTAGGGCGGCCCCAGCATTTT.

The chain recombines TRBV5-1 with TRBJ1-6; possibly TRBD1 for D (6 bases). The germline V gene encodes CDR1 SGHRS and CDR2 YFSETQ. The V and J ends lost 0 bases and 9 bases respectively, with 13 bases between them. The CDR3 extends over 15 amino acids. CDR3 in DNA: TGCGCCAGCAGCTTGGCCCAGGGGTCTAGTTCACCCCTCCACTTT. Translated: CASSLAQGSSSPLHF.

The chain carries TRBV30 and TRBJ2-2, with 14 bases fitting TRBD2. The CDR3 sequence is 17 residues long. Germline V gene lookup returns CDR1 GTSNPN and CDR2 SVGIG (reference sequence). With V trimmed by 4 bases and J by 7 bases, 11 bases remained unmatched. CDR3 region: CAWNRLAGGLRVGELFF. The CDR3 DNA reads TGTGCCTGGAATCGACTAGCGGGAGGGCTACGAGTCGGGGAGCTGTTTTTT.

The chain has TRBV9 and TRBJ2-3; TRBD2 agrees at 7 bases. The germline V gene encodes CDR1 SGDLS and CDR2 YYNGEE. This CDR3 spans 16 amino acids. V shed 0 bases, J shed 0 bases, and the junction held 4 bases outside the gene matches. CDR3 DNA: TGTGCCAGCAGCGTAGCTCCAGCGGGGAGCACAGATACGCAGTATTTT. Amino acids: CASSVAPAGSTDTQYF.

This chain joins TRBV19 and TRBJ1-2; perhaps TRBD1 as D (5 bases). Germline assignment: CDR1 LNHDA and CDR2 SQIVND (reference sequence). Between the trimmed V and J ends, which lost 10 bases and 2 bases, there was a span of 20 bases. The length of the CDR3 is 15 residues. The CDR3 DNA reads TGTGCCACTACTTACTCCCTCGGGGGAAACTATGGCTACACCTTC. Residues: CATTYSLGGNYGYTF.